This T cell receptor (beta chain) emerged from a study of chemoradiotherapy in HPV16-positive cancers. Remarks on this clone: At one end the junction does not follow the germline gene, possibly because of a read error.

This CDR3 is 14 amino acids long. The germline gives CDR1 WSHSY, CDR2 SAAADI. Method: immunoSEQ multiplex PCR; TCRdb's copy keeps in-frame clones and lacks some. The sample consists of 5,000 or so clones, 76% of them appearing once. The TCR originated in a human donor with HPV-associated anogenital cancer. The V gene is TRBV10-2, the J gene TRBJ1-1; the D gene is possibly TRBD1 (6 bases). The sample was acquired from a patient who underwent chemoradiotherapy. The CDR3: CASAQHTGNAEAFF. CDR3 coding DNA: TGCGCCAGCGCTCAACATACAGGGAACGCTGAAGCTTTCTTT.